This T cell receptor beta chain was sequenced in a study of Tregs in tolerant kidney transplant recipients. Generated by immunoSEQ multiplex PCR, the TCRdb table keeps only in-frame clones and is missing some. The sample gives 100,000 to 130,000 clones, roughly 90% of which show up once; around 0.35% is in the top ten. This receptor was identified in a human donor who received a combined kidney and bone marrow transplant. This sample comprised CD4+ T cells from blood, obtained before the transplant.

CDR3 nucleotide sequence: TGTGCCAGCAGCTTAGGCTCGGGTCAGACCGGGTACTTC. The encoded protein is CASSLGSGQTGYF. The rearrangement joins TRBV7-9 to TRBJ2-5; no definite D call. Trimming left V 1 base short and J 13 bases short, with 16 bases between. CDR1 is SEHNR and CDR2 is FQNEAQ in the germline V gene (reference sequence). The CDR3 is made up of 13 amino acids.